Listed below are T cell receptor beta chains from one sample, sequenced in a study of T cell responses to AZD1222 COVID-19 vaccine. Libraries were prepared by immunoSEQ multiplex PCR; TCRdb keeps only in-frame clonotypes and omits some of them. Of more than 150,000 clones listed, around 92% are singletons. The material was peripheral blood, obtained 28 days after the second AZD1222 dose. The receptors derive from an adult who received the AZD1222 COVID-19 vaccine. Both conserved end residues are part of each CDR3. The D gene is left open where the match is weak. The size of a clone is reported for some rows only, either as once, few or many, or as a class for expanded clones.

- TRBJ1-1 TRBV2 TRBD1 TGTGCCAGCAGGGGGGCGGGGACAGGGTTCTTT CASRGAGTGFF
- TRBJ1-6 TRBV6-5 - TGTGCCAGCAGGGAGGGCGGACAGAGCGGTTCACCCCTCCACTTT CASREGGQSGSPLHF
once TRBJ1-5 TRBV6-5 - TGTGCCAGCAGAATAAGTGGGGTTAGCAATCAGCCCCAGCATTTT CASRISGVSNQPQHF
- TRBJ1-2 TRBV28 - TGTGCCAGCAGTTTATCGCCGGTCCAAGGAAAGCATGGCTACACCTTC CASSLSPVQGKHGYTF
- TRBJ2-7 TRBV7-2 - TGTGCCAGCAGCCGTGAATGGAGGGGCCCAACCTACGAGCAGTACTTC CASSREWRGPTYEQYF
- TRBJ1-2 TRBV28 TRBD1 TGTGCCAGCAGTCTCCCCCAGGGGGATGGGGGCTACACCTTC CASSLPQGDGGYTF
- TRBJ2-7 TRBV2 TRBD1 TGTGCCAGCAGTCAGGACAGGTCCTCCTACGAGCAGTACTTC CASSQDRSSYEQYF
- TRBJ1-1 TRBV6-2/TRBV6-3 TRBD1 TGTGCCAGCAGCCAAACAGGGGGGGGAACTGAAGCTTTCTTT CASSQTGGGTEAFF
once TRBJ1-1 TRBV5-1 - TGCGCCAGCAGCTCTGCACAGAACACTGAAGCTTTCTTT CASSSAQNTEAFF
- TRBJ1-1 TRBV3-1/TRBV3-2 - TGTGCCAGCAGCCAAGCCACAGGGAGGGTTGGAGCTTTCTTT CASSQATGRVGAFF
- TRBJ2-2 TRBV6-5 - TGTGCCAGCAAAACGGGGGCAGGGTGGACCGGGGAGCTGTTTTTT CASKTGAGWTGELFF
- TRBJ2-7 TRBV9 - TGTGCCAGCAGCGTAGACCGGGACCACTACGAGCAGTACTTC CASSVDRDHYEQYF
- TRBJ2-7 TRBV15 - TGTGCCACCAGCAGCGGGACGGACACCTACGAGCAGTACTTC CATSSGTDTYEQYF
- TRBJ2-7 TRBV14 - TGTGCCAGCAGCCCGACTGGGACGGGGCATTACTTC CASSPTGTGHYF
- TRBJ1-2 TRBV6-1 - TGTGCCAGCAGTGAAGAAGGCAGCTATGGCTACACCTTC CASSEEGSYGYTF
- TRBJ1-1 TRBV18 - TGTGCCAGCTCACCTTTTCGGGGGGCGGACACTGAAGCTTTCTTT CASSPFRGADTEAFF
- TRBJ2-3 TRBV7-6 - TGTGCCAGCAGCTTAGAGGGGGGACGTCGCACAGATACGCAGTATTTT CASSLEGGRRTDTQYF
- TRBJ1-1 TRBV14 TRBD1 TGTGCCAGCAGCCGGATCGACAGGGGGATCACTGAAGCTTTCTTT CASSRIDRGITEAFF
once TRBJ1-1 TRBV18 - TGTGCCAGCTCACCAACCCTGATGTGGGTCACTGAAGCTTTCTTT CASSPTLMWVTEAFF
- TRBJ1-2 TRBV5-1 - TGCGCCAGCAGCTTGGCGGCCATAGGGAATGGCTACACCTTC CASSLAAIGNGYTF
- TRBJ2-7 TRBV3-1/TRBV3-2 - TGTGCCAGCAGCCACTCGGCCGACGAGCAGTACTTC CASSHSADEQYF
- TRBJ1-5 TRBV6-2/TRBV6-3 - TGTGCCAGCAGTTACTTTGCGGTAGATCAGCCCCAGCATTTT CASSYFAVDQPQHF
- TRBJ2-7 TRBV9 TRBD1 TGTGCCAGCAGCTCAGACAGGGGGCCCTACGAGCAGTACTTC CASSSDRGPYEQYF
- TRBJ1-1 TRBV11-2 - TGTGCCAGCAGCTTAGTATTTGGCAGGGGCGGTGTCACTGAAGCTTTCTTT CASSLVFGRGGVTEAFF
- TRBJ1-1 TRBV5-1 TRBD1 TGCGCCAGCAGCCCGGGGGACAGGCGGAACACTGAAGCTTTCTTT CASSPGDRRNTEAFF
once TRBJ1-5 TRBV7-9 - TGTGCCAGCAGCCCCGCGGGGGGCGATCAGCCCCAGCATTTT CASSPAGGDQPQHF
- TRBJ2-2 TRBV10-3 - TGTGCCATCAGTTTTTCAGGGGAGCTGTTTTTT CAISFSGELFF
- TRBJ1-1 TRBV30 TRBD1 TGTGCCTGGAGTGTATTAGGGGGCCATCGAGGGAACACTGAAGCTTTCTTT CAWSVLGGHRGNTEAFF
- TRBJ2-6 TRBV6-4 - TGTGCCAGCAGTGACTCGTCCAGCTCTGGGGCCAACGTCCTGACTTTC CASSDSSSSGANVLTF
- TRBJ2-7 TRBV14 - TGTGCCAGCAGCCAATTGAGGGTCCCCGCCTACGAGCAGTACTTC CASSQLRVPAYEQYF
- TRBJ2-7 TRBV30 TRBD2 TGTGCCTGGACGAGACTAGCGGGGGTCTACGAGCAGTACTTC CAWTRLAGVYEQYF
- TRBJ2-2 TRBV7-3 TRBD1 TGTGCCAGCAGCCCCCGACAGGGGTTCGGAACCGGGGAGCTGTTTTTT CASSPRQGFGTGELFF
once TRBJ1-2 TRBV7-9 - TGTGCCAGCAGCTTAATGCACACGCGAAACTATGGCTACACCTTC CASSLMHTRNYGYTF
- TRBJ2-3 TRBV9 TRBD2 TGTGCCAGCAGCGTAGTGGGGCTAGCGGGAGCGGCAGATACGCAGTATTTT CASSVVGLAGAADTQYF
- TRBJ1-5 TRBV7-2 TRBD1 TGTGCCAGCAGCCCCGAAGGGGGCGCGGAATATCAGCCCCAGCATTTT CASSPEGGAEYQPQHF
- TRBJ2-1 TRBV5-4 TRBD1 TGTGCCAGCAGCTTGGCAGGGGGCAATGAGCAGTTCTTC CASSLAGGNEQFF